This paragraph covers one T cell receptor beta chain sequence. Its antigen remains unidentified. Researchers ran the PCR with 60 Vbeta and 13 Jbeta primers. The protocol was immunoSEQ multiplex PCR, while the TCRdb copy is restricted to in-frame clones and leaves out a portion. This sample carries 95,000 to 120,000 clones, roughly 72% of them seen once, and the ten largest clones take 4% to 5%. The ends were cut back, 5 bases at V and 0 bases at J, with 5 bases in the middle. This CDR3 contains 11 residues. CDR1 is DFQATT and CDR2 is SNEGSKA in the germline V gene (reference sequence). This sample is drawn from a study of cytomegalovirus exposure and HLA in healthy donors. Overall study findings and caveats: HLA restriction was apparent for most CMV-associated TCR beta chains in a later analysis. Previous analysis showed most TCR beta V segments were productive about 90% or about 30% of the time.

The specimen was PBMCs. The rearrangement links TRBV20-1 to TRBJ2-7; no clear D gene. The sequence came from a woman in her 40s in good health and CMV-seropositive. Here the CDR3 reads CSAADSYEQYF. CDR3 DNA sequence: TGCAGTGCTGCAGACTCCTACGAGCAGTACTTC.